This TCR beta chain was captured by sequencing in a study of T cells after yellow fever vaccination. TCRdb used MiXCR to reprocess the 5' RACE reads, holding one entry per CDR3 protein. Of about 260,000 distinct CDR3 sequences listed, roughly 4% are singletons. This clonotype has at least ten counts. Antigen: not known. The study's findings and limits: Peak timing came faster in the weaker secondary response, day 5 versus 15.

Trimming pared 7 bases from V and 6 bases from J, leaving 13 bases between. The length of the CDR3 is 13 residues. Per the germline V gene, CDR1 is SGDLS and CDR2 is YYNGEE. V gene TRBV9 combines with J gene TRBJ1-4; D is undetermined. The sequenced sample was PBMCs, obtained 15 days after the yellow fever booster vaccination. This receptor was identified in a young man who received the YFV17D yellow fever vaccine. Here the CDR3 reads CASARAPDEKLFF. The CDR3, as DNA: TGTGCCAGCGCCCGGGCCCCCGATGAAAAACTGTTTTTT.